This paragraph reports one T cell receptor (beta chain). Original data processing: Amplification with reference gene primers provided the estimates of nucleated cell counts. Libraries were prepared by immunoSEQ multiplex PCR; TCRdb keeps only in-frame clonotypes and omits some of them. That table is the source of V, J and clone size, and D and trimming were worked out from the DNA. The sample includes about 250,000 clones, 86% of them seen just once. This entry belongs to a study of blood T cell repertoires in COVID-19. Whole-study context: Italy, Spain and the United States were the sources of the convalescent and acute COVID-19 samples. PBMCs, B-cell-depleted T cells, or T cells provided the cDNA or gDNA that made up the material.

The receptor was derived from a woman aged 55-69 years who had recovered from COVID-19. Sequenced material: peripheral blood.

In nucleotides, the CDR3 is TGTGCCAGCAGCTCACTTGCGGGGGCGGCCTATGGCTACACCTTC. It is translated as CASSSLAGAAYGYTF. V usage is TRBV9 and J usage is TRBJ1-2, with a possible D match to TRBD1 (6 bases). Germline V lookup: CDR1 SGDLS, CDR2 YYNGEE. The CDR3 length is 15 residues. V lost 4 bases, J lost 4 bases, and 17 bases lay in between.